These T cell receptor beta chains were read from a single sample in a study of T cells after yellow fever vaccination. MiXCR, run by TCRdb on the 5' RACE reads, gives a single entry per CDR3 protein. The data contain 300,000 to 400,000 distinct CDR3 sequences, approximately 8% of them singletons. Source: PBMCs, taken roughly 45 days after the first yellow fever vaccination. Receptors were obtained from a man between 18 and 29 years old who received the YFV17D yellow fever vaccine. The CDR3 runs from the conserved cysteine through the conserved F or W. Fields, in order: J gene, V gene, clone size, CDR3 protein. Clone size is stated in some rows and not others, as once, few, many or a class when expanded.

>TRBJ2-5|TRBV5-4|few
CASRTGQGPQETQYF
>TRBJ1-1|TRBV7-9|.
CASTSSTGMNTEAFF
>TRBJ2-5|TRBV12-5|.
CASGLTPRGTQYF
>TRBJ2-5|TRBV4-1|.
CASSQGDRAIETQYF
>TRBJ2-1|TRBV7-9|.
CASSLGGVRSSEQFF
>TRBJ1-1|TRBV10-3|few
CAISATENTEAFF
>TRBJ1-2|TRBV10-2|.
CASSDETNYGYTF
>TRBJ1-3|TRBV6-1|many
CASSEYWRKAASGNTIYF
>TRBJ2-2|TRBV4-3|few
CASSYLQGVDTGELFF
>TRBJ1-2|TRBV4-1|.
CASSPQRGPLYGYTF
>TRBJ2-1|TRBV5-1|many
CASSQGQGNEQFF
>TRBJ1-2|TRBV6-5|.
CASSYSLGGSLRGGYTF
>TRBJ2-1|TRBV7-3|.
CASSFGGPPYNEQFF
>TRBJ2-1|TRBV28|.
CASSSSSPGLAGQSSYNEQFF
>TRBJ2-2|TRBV7-3|few
CASSETTGTGELFF
>TRBJ1-1|TRBV7-2|few
CASSPDRGRGEAFF
>TRBJ2-2|TRBV5-1|.
CASGTTPAVGGELFF
>TRBJ2-5|TRBV5-1|.
CASSFNWDGSRETQYF
>TRBJ2-3|TRBV4-3|few
CASSQLRGFTDTQYF
>TRBJ2-1|TRBV7-9|.
CASSPLANEQFF
>TRBJ1-2|TRBV13|.
CASSRRTGMGYGYTF
>TRBJ2-1|TRBV4-1|many
CASSQDSGGGYNEQFF
>TRBJ2-2|TRBV11-1|few
CASSLGAGVYTGELFF
>TRBJ2-3|TRBV11-3|few
CASSGDRGQGDTQYF
>TRBJ2-5|TRBV12-3/TRBV12-4|.
CASKKAGVRETQYF
>TRBJ1-2|TRBV3-1|few
CASSQGEGVAAYGYTF
>TRBJ2-5|TRBV12-5|many
CASGWAPSGGHQETQYF
>TRBJ1-2|TRBV4-1|.
CASSQIRDSRGYTF
>TRBJ2-4|TRBV20-1|many
CSARAQGTRNIQYF
>TRBJ2-7|TRBV20-1|few
CSARSGNFYEQYF
>TRBJ2-3|TRBV5-6|.
CASSSYASPDTDTQYF
>TRBJ2-5|TRBV5-1|many
CASSLEGPNETQYF
>TRBJ1-3|TRBV10-3|few
CAIRNRGYSGNTIYF
>TRBJ2-7|TRBV29-1|.
CSATKQGSSYEQYF
>TRBJ2-2|TRBV4-3|.
CASSLYRGGELFF
>TRBJ2-2|TRBV7-3|.
CASSLKARGHTGELFF
>TRBJ2-6|TRBV6-5|.
CASSYSHSGANVLTF
>TRBJ2-3|TRBV15|.
CATSRTTSTDTQYF
>TRBJ2-3|TRBV5-1|few
CASSLLLAGSTDTQYF
>TRBJ1-2|TRBV5-5|.
CASSLKAWDAYGYTF
>TRBJ2-7|TRBV11-2|few
CASSLDRSSTYEQYF
>TRBJ1-1|TRBV24-1|few
CATGEGAFF